The subject of this entry is one TCR beta chain. The data were taken from a study of immune characterization of retroperitoneal liposarcoma. Each CDR3 protein gets one entry after TCRdb re-called the PCR reads with MiXCR. There are thousands of distinct CDR3 sequences in the sample; 25% to 40% occur only once, and less than 35% lies in the top ten. The CDR3 totals 18 residues. Losses at the gene ends were 3 bases for V and 6 bases for J; bases not matched to a gene: 10. Germline CDR1 reads KGHDR; CDR2 reads SFDVKD. The V gene is TRBV24-1, the J gene TRBJ2-2; 12 bases line up with TRBD2. The source is a female donor with retroperitoneal liposarcoma. What was sequenced was tumor tissue. The chain's CDR3 is CATSDPDRLAGVPGELFF. Here the CDR3 DNA reads TGTGCCACCAGTGATCCCGACCGACTAGCGGGAGTCCCCGGGGAGCTGTTTTTT.